The 20 T cell receptor beta chains listed next were all sequenced from one sample in a study of OX40 agonist ivuxolimab in advanced cancers. Produced via immunoSEQ multiplex PCR; TCRdb's table is partial and in-frame only. The data contain some 65,000 clones, around 87% of them singletons. The sequenced sample was CD4+ or CD8+ T cells sorted from blood, obtained in a trial of the OX40 agonist ivuxolimab. These TCRs come from an adult with an advanced solid tumor such as melanoma, head and neck, liver or kidney cancer.

The V gene is TRBV21-1, the J gene TRBJ1-2; the table calls TRBD1, which could not be checked here. TRBV21-1 is noted as a pseudogene. The CDR3 has 14 residues. In nucleotides, the CDR3 is TGTGCCAGCAGCAAAGGGGCCGCTAACTATGGCTACACCTTC. Translated, it gives CASSKGAANYGYTF.

Only one count was recorded for this clone. The rearrangement joins TRBV7-2 to TRBJ2-5; 10 bases fit TRBD2. The CDR3 spans 18 residues. V gave up 7 bases and J gave up 2 bases; unmatched junction bases: 16. CDR1 is SGHTA and CDR2 is FQGNSA in the germline V gene. The CDR3 DNA follows: TGTGCCAGCACCCAAAGTTTGGGTCTAGCGGGGGTTCAAGAGACCCAGTACTTC. The encoded protein is CASTQSLGLAGVQETQYF.

The chain joins TRBV7-2 to TRBJ2-2; no firm D call. This CDR3 is 16 amino acids long. Per the germline V gene, CDR1 is SGHTA and CDR2 is FQGNSA. The V and J ends lost 5 bases and 5 bases respectively, with 18 bases between them. CDR3: CASSPLRPGRTGELFF. The CDR3 nucleotides read TGTGCCAGCAGCCCGCTGCGTCCGGGTCGGACCGGGGAGCTGTTTTTT.

The chain combines TRBV29-1 with TRBJ2-7, with 7 bases identical to TRBD1. The CDR3 has 13 amino acids. Germline CDR1 and CDR2: SQVTM and ANQGSEA. V lost 6 bases, J lost 2 bases, and 7 bases stayed unmatched. In DNA form, the CDR3 reads TGCAGCGTCGGACAGGCTCCCACCTACGAGCAGTACTTC. Translation: CSVGQAPTYEQYF.

The gene calls are TRBV5-1 and TRBJ2-3, with 8 nucleotides matching TRBD1. The junction had 8 bases not matched to a gene; V was cut back by 4 bases and J by 4 bases. This CDR3 is 15 amino acids long. Germline CDR1 SGHRS, CDR2 YFSETQ. The CDR3 DNA reads TGCGCCAGCAGCCCACAGACGGACAGGGCAGATACGCAGTATTTT. Amino acids: CASSPQTDRADTQYF.

The chain employs TRBV19 and TRBJ1-5; D is ambiguous. The V and J ends lost 1 base and 3 bases respectively, with 10 bases between them. This CDR3 is 15 amino acids long. Germline loops: CDR1 LNHDA, CDR2 SQIVND (reference sequence). The CDR3 sequence is CASSIAGALNQPQHF. The CDR3 DNA reads as TGTGCCAGTAGTATAGCGGGCGCCCTCAATCAGCCCCAGCATTTT.

This clone was detected once. The chain combines TRBV7-6 with TRBJ2-1, with D perhaps assigned TRBD1 or TRBD2 (5 bases each). The CDR3 sequence is 13 residues long. The ends were cut back, 4 bases at V and 9 bases at J, with 13 bases in the middle. From germline, CDR1 is SGHVS and CDR2 FNYEAQ. Written as DNA, the CDR3 is TGTGCCAGCAGCTCCCGGGACGGTGTTGAGCAGTTCTTC. Its translation is CASSSRDGVEQFF.

The chain combines TRBV29-1 with TRBJ2-3, with 8 bases matching TRBD2. Germline trimming cut 6 bases from V and 11 bases from J; bases unmatched to any gene: 13. Germline V CDR1 and CDR2: SQVTM, ANQGSEA. The CDR3 spans 13 residues. The CDR3 sequence is CSVDSPAGGKQYF. The CDR3 coding sequence is TGCAGCGTCGACAGTCCGGCGGGGGGAAAGCAGTATTTT.

The chain couples TRBV27 to TRBJ1-6; 9 bases map to TRBD1. Germline V lookup: CDR1 MNHEY, CDR2 SMNVEV (reference sequence). The CDR3 is made up of 18 amino acids. The V segment lost 7 bases and the J segment 1 base; nucleotides outside the gene matches: 11. DNA of the CDR3: TGTGCCAGCAATCTAACAGGGGGCAAGAGGTCCTATAATTCACCCCTCCACTTT. This encodes CASNLTGGKRSYNSPLHF.

This chain connects TRBV2 to TRBJ2-5; 8 bases line up with TRBD2. The V segment lost 8 bases and the J segment 4 bases; nucleotides outside the gene matches: 6. Germline CDR1 SNHLY, CDR2 FYNNEI. The CDR3 contains 13 residues. CDR3 amino acids: CASRSGGSETQYF. The CDR3 coding sequence is TGTGCCAGCCGCAGCGGGGGATCAGAGACCCAGTACTTC.

This clone has a single count. The rearrangement joins TRBV7-2 to TRBJ2-1; 8 nucleotides agree with TRBD1. The CDR3 runs 14 residues. Trimming removed 5 bases from V and 4 bases from J; junction bases left unmatched: 4. Germline V gene lookup returns CDR1 SGHTA and CDR2 FQGNSA. The CDR3 DNA is TGTGCCAGCAGCCAGGGGGCGTCGTACAATGAGCAGTTCTTC. This encodes CASSQGASYNEQFF.

The chain employs TRBV2 and TRBJ2-1, with D possibly TRBD1 on 6 matching bases. The CDR3 extends over 15 amino acids. V shed 3 bases and J shed 4 bases, with 13 bases lying between them. Germline-derived CDR1 and CDR2 are SNHLY and FYNNEI. CDR3 sequence reads: CASSDNRAAYNEQFF. CDR3 DNA sequence: TGTGCCAGCAGTGATAACAGGGCTGCATACAATGAGCAGTTCTTC. Variable domain in full (rest from reference TRBV2 and TRBJ2-1): EPEVTQTPSHQVTQMGQEVILRCVPISNHLYFYWYRQILGQKVEFLVSFYNNEISEKSEIFDDQFSVERPDGSNFTLKIRSTKLEDSAMYFCASSDNRAAYNEQFFGPGTRLTVL.

V usage is TRBV5-1 and J usage is TRBJ1-3; no clear D. V was shortened by 0 bases and J by 0 bases, with 13 bases between the two germline ends. The germline V gene encodes CDR1 SGHRS and CDR2 YFSETQ. The CDR3 totals 17 residues. In nucleotides, the CDR3 is TGCGCCAGCAGCTTGGAGGGCAGCCAACCCTCTGGAAACACCATATATTTT. It encodes CASSLEGSQPSGNTIYF.

This sequence joins TRBV9 and TRBJ1-6, with D perhaps TRBD1 (6 bases). CDR3 size: 17 residues. The V and J ends lost 3 bases and 7 bases respectively, with 20 bases between them. CDR1 SGDLS and CDR2 YYNGEE come from the germline V gene. CDR3 protein: CASSAGAGGASNSPLHF. In DNA form, the CDR3 reads TGTGCCAGCAGCGCCGGGGCGGGGGGGGCATCGAATTCACCCCTCCACTTT.

This rearrangement joins TRBV5-1 to TRBJ1-1; D uncertain. From germline, CDR1 is SGHRS and CDR2 YFSETQ. This CDR3 spans 15 amino acids. V shed 3 bases and J shed 1 base, with 13 bases lying between them. CDR3 amino acids: CASSSAPDRNTEAFF. The CDR3 DNA is TGCGCCAGCAGCTCTGCACCAGATCGGAACACTGAAGCTTTCTTT.

The chain couples TRBV15 to TRBJ2-3; no reliable D call. The CDR3 is made up of 15 amino acids. Per germline, CDR1 LNHNV and CDR2 YYDKDF (reference sequence). V lost 0 bases and J 1 base, leaving 8 bases between the germline ends. CDR3 coding DNA: TGTGCCACCAGCAGAGACGGAGTGGGCACAGATACGCAGTATTTT. It yields the protein CATSRDGVGTDTQYF.

The chain joins TRBV29-1 to TRBJ2-5; TRBD1 might be the D (6 bases). Trimming pared 4 bases from V and 0 bases from J, leaving 9 bases between. This CDR3 has 13 amino acids. CDR1 and CDR2 (germline): SQVTM, ANQGSEA. CDR3 nucleotide sequence: TGCAGCGTTGGAGGGGGAAACCAAGAGACCCAGTACTTC. This translates into CSVGGGNQETQYF.

This clone was picked up a small number of times. This chain uses TRBV10-3 with TRBJ2-5, with a possible D match to TRBD2 (6 bases). The CDR3 has 15 residues. The germline CDR1 and CDR2 sequences are ENHRY and SYGVKD. The V gene lost 2 bases and the J gene lost 2 bases, with 12 bases spanning the gap. In nucleotides, the CDR3 is TGTGCCATCAGTGAGGGGACTGGAATACAAGAGACCCAGTACTTC. It encodes CAISEGTGIQETQYF.

The rearrangement links TRBV10-1 to TRBJ2-1, with D possibly matching TRBD2 (6 bases). The CDR3 is 18 amino acids. Trimming stripped 5 bases from V and 7 bases from J, with 27 bases between. Germline CDR1 is WNHNN and CDR2 is SYGVQD (reference sequence). The CDR3 sequence: CASSRAPQGTSKGNEQFF. The CDR3, as DNA: TGCGCCAGCAGTCGGGCACCCCAAGGGACTTCCAAGGGGAATGAGCAGTTCTTC.

This rearrangement joins TRBV19 to TRBJ1-6; D gene ambiguous. Germline V gives CDR1 LNHDA, CDR2 SQIVND (reference sequence). The ends were cut back, 5 bases at V and 7 bases at J, with 9 bases in the middle. The CDR3 length is 13 residues. The CDR3 nucleotides are TGTGCCAGTAGTGAACAGAGAAATTCACCCCTCCACTTT. This sequence encodes CASSEQRNSPLHF.